This entry lists 29 T cell receptor beta chains sequenced from one sample in a study of cytomegalovirus exposure and HLA in healthy donors. This PCR relied on a set of 60 Vbeta primers and 13 Jbeta primers. Clones were sequenced by immunoSEQ multiplex PCR, and TCRdb holds only the in-frame ones, with some missing. Counted here are approximately 130,000 clones, roughly four fifths occurring once; the ten biggest clones make up roughly 6%. The sequenced sample consisted of PBMCs. The source is a middle-aged woman in good health and CMV-seronegative.

The chain carries TRBV7-9 and TRBJ2-7, with TRBD1 matching 8 bases. V shed 5 bases and J 1 base; nucleotides not matched to a gene: 4. This CDR3 is built from 14 residues. The germline V gene encodes CDR1 SEHNR and CDR2 FQNEAQ (reference sequence). The CDR3 protein is CASSKGTGSYEQYF. CDR3 bases: TGTGCCAGCAGCAAAGGGACAGGATCCTACGAGCAGTACTTC.

The CDR3 DNA reads as TGTGCCAGCAGTCCTACTCCCTACTCCTACAATGAGCAGTTCTTC. It specifies CASSPTPYSYNEQFF. This chain uses TRBV6-5 with TRBJ2-1; D remains ambiguous. V lost 5 bases, J lost 0 bases, and 11 bases lay in between. Germline CDR1 and CDR2: MNHEY and SVGAGI. There are 15 residues in the CDR3.

A note on this clone: The junction does not match germline at one end; this may be a read error. V and J are TRBV10-2 and TRBJ2-4; maybe TRBD2 (5 bases). Per the germline V gene, CDR1 is WSHSY and CDR2 is SAAADI. This CDR3 has 18 residues. DNA for the CDR3: TGCGCCAGCAGTGAGGGGCCTCGGGCGGGCGGAATGCAAAACAGTCAGTACTTC. It specifies CASSEGPRAGGMQNSQYF.

J is TRBJ2-7 and V is TRBV9, with 8 bases fitting TRBD1. CDR3 length: 14 amino acids. The V and J ends lost 3 bases and 7 bases, in that order; junction bases with no gene match: 9. The germline V gene has CDR1 SGDLS and CDR2 YYNGEE. The CDR3 loop reads CASSAGTGLVEQYF. The CDR3 nucleotides read TGTGCCAGCAGCGCCGGGACAGGTCTAGTAGAGCAGTACTTC.

J is TRBJ2-3 and V is TRBV4-3; D is perhaps TRBD2 (5 bases). Trimming took off 8 bases at V and 5 bases at J, with 23 bases between the two ends. The CDR3 runs to 16 residues. Germline V gene sequence: CDR1 LGHNA, CDR2 YSLEER. DNA of the CDR3: TGCGCCAGCCTTCCAAAACCGGACTCTTCGGGAGATACGCAGTATTTT. This sequence encodes CASLPKPDSSGDTQYF.

The J gene is TRBJ1-4, the V gene TRBV19; D might be TRBD1 (6 bases). V was clipped by 7 bases and J by 5 bases, with 14 bases between them. Per the germline V gene, CDR1 is LNHDA and CDR2 is SQIVND (reference sequence). This CDR3 has 14 residues. CDR3 residues: CASTPGQGNEKLFF. CDR3 sequence (DNA): TGTGCCAGTACCCCGGGGCAGGGGAATGAAAAACTGTTTTTT.

The chain couples TRBV2 to TRBJ1-2, with 8 bases fitting TRBD1. The CDR3 sequence is 15 residues long. Germline V gene sequence: CDR1 SNHLY, CDR2 FYNNEI. V gave up 6 bases and J gave up 3 bases; unmatched junction bases: 9. The CDR3 loop is CASSMDREIDYGYTF. CDR3 nucleotides: TGTGCCAGCAGCATGGACAGGGAGATCGACTATGGCTACACCTTC.

The chain has TRBV5-1 and TRBJ2-1, with TRBD1 matching 7 bases. The CDR3 totals 15 residues. The V gene's germline CDR1 is SGHRS and CDR2 YFSETQ. After removal of 7 bases from V and 0 bases from J, the junction contained 7 bases not matched to a gene. CDR3 loop: CASFRDSGSYNEQFF. The DNA of the CDR3 is TGCGCCAGCTTCCGGGACAGCGGCTCCTACAATGAGCAGTTCTTC.

The chain couples TRBV6-5 to TRBJ1-3; D is possibly TRBD1 (5 bases). Germline values: CDR1 MNHEY, CDR2 SVGAGI. The CDR3 has 15 residues. Trimming took off 2 bases at V and 4 bases at J, with 12 bases between the two ends. The CDR3: CASSYGGTSGNTIYF. DNA for the CDR3: TGTGCCAGCAGTTACGGAGGGACCTCAGGAAACACCATATATTTT.

The rearrangement uses TRBV9 and TRBJ1-4; D remains unclear. The germline V and J ends were trimmed by 6 bases and 7 bases, with 13 bases remaining between them. This CDR3 is 13 amino acids long. CDR1 and CDR2 from the germline V gene are SGDLS and YYNGEE. CDR3 nucleotides: TGTGCCAGCAAACGTGTAGATGGTGAAAAACTGTTTTTT. Translation: CASKRVDGEKLFF.

This rearrangement joins TRBV4-3 to TRBJ2-7; a possible D gene is TRBD2 (5 bases). Per the germline V gene, CDR1 is LGHNA and CDR2 is YSLEER. V lost 0 bases to trimming and J lost 7 bases, with 10 bases between them. The CDR3 spans 13 residues. The CDR3 DNA is TGCGCCAGCAGCCAAGACGTGGAGGAAGAGCAGTACTTC. Amino acids: CASSQDVEEEQYF.

The chain uses TRBV5-1 and TRBJ1-1, with D maybe TRBD1 (5 bases). The CDR3 is made up of 15 amino acids. Germline V gene sequence: CDR1 SGHRS, CDR2 YFSETQ. V lost 3 bases, J lost 6 bases, and 18 bases lay in between. The CDR3 sequence is CASSWGGFGTAEAFF. The CDR3 nucleotides are TGCGCCAGCAGCTGGGGGGGATTCGGCACGGCTGAAGCTTTCTTT.

A remark on this clone: An end of the junction differs from the germline gene, which may be a read error. The CDR3, as DNA: TGTGCCAGCCGCTTTGACAGGGGTCCCTACGAGCAGTACTTC. Translated: CASRFDRGPYEQYF. J is TRBJ2-7 and V is TRBV7-2; TRBD1 agrees at 8 bases. The CDR3 loop spans 14 amino acids. Per the germline V gene, CDR1 is SGHTA and CDR2 is FQGNSA.

The rearrangement joins TRBV4-3 to TRBJ1-4, with a tentative D call TRBD1 (6 bases). CDR3 length: 16 residues. Germline V gives CDR1 LGHNA, CDR2 YSLEER. The ends were cut back, 1 base at V and 5 bases at J, with 14 bases in the middle. The CDR3 DNA sequence: TGCGCCAGCAGCCAAGCTTCGGACAGACGGAATGAAAAACTGTTTTTT. Its translation is CASSQASDRRNEKLFF.

This clone was observed a few times. CDR3 coding DNA: TGTGCCAGCAGCTTGACTGCGGGGGGCTTGGGCTACACCTTC. This gives the protein CASSLTAGGLGYTF. The chain couples TRBV5-6 to TRBJ1-2; D possibly corresponds to TRBD1 (6 bases). The CDR3 extends over 14 amino acids. With 1 base removed from V and 8 bases from J, the gap between germline ends came to 15 bases. Germline CDR1 reads SGHDT; CDR2 reads YYEEEE.

V is TRBV5-5 and J is TRBJ1-4; TRBD1 matches at 10 bases. The CDR3 is 15 amino acids. The J segment lost 7 bases and the V segment lost 2 bases, leaving 5 bases of the junction unmatched. The germline gives CDR1 SGHKS, CDR2 YYEKEE (reference sequence). CDR3 sequence reads: CASSFPGQGSEKLFF. DNA for the CDR3: TGTGCCAGCAGCTTTCCGGGACAGGGGAGTGAAAAACTGTTTTTT.

This rearrangement joins TRBV28 to TRBJ1-1; D is perhaps TRBD1 (5 bases). In germline, CDR1 is MDHEN, CDR2 SYDVKM. V lost 3 bases and J lost 6, with 14 bases in between. CDR3 length: 14 residues. The CDR3 here is CASSLGGGGAEAFF. CDR3 DNA: TGTGCCAGCAGTTTGGGGGGAGGAGGGGCTGAAGCTTTCTTT.

The V call is TRBV19, the J call TRBJ1-1; 7 bases line up with TRBD1. The germline gives CDR1 LNHDA, CDR2 SQIVND (reference sequence). The length of the CDR3 is 11 residues. The junction had 4 bases not matched to a gene; V was cut back by 7 bases and J by 8 bases. The CDR3 protein is CASTRQGEAFF. DNA of the CDR3: TGTGCCAGTACCCGACAGGGAGAAGCTTTCTTT.

The chain links TRBV4-2 to TRBJ1-1; 9 nucleotides agree with TRBD1. Germline V gene data show CDR1 as LGHNA and CDR2 as YNFKEQ. The CDR3 is 16 residues long. Unmatched junction bases numbered 6, after V lost 4 bases and J lost 0 bases. The CDR3 protein is CASSPDRGIMNTEAFF. DNA of the CDR3: TGTGCCAGCAGCCCGGACAGGGGAATCATGAACACTGAAGCTTTCTTT.

Concerning this clone itself: The junction differs from germline at one of its ends, possibly a read error. CDR3: CSSSPFSGWAGELFF. The CDR3 DNA reads as TGTTCCAGCAGCCCCTTCAGCGGGTGGGCCGGGGAGCTGTTTTTT. This chain joins TRBV7-9 and TRBJ2-2; D perhaps matches TRBD2 (6 bases). This CDR3 region has 15 residues. The germline V gene encodes CDR1 SEHNR and CDR2 FQNEAQ (reference sequence).

This clone has only a few counts. The rearrangement uses TRBV4-2 and TRBJ1-3; D uncertain. Germline-derived CDR1 and CDR2 are LGHNA and YNFKEQ. The ends were cut back, 6 bases at V and 0 bases at J, with 12 bases in the middle. This CDR3 region has 15 residues. CDR3 DNA: TGTGCCAGCAGACCCGCCGGGGTCTCTGGAAACACCATATATTTT. This encodes CASRPAGVSGNTIYF.

The V gene is TRBV7-2, the J gene TRBJ1-1, with 7 bases fitting TRBD1. This CDR3 is 15 amino acids long. Germline values: CDR1 SGHTA, CDR2 FQGNSA. The junction had 6 bases not matched to a gene; V was cut back by 5 bases and J by 0 bases. In DNA, the CDR3 is TGTGCCAGCAGCAAAAGGGGGACAGTGAACACTGAAGCTTTCTTT. It codes for CASSKRGTVNTEAFF.

The rearrangement uses TRBV6-5 and TRBJ2-7, with a tentative D call TRBD1 (5 bases). This CDR3 spans 14 amino acids. Trimming removed 5 bases at V and 2 bases at J, with 13 bases between. The V gene's germline CDR1 is MNHEY and CDR2 SVGAGI. The CDR3 nucleotides are TGTGCCAGCAGTGGCCAGGGTTTTCCCTACGAGCAGTACTTC. Translating it yields CASSGQGFPYEQYF.

This chain connects TRBV5-1 to TRBJ1-2; 10 bases align to TRBD1. The CDR3 runs 13 residues. The junction had 2 bases not matched to a gene; V was cut back by 4 bases and J by 5 bases. Germline V gene lookup returns CDR1 SGHRS and CDR2 YFSETQ. The CDR3, as DNA: TGCGCCAGCAGCACGGGACAGGGGTATGGCTACACCTTC. Protein product: CASSTGQGYGYTF.

The V call is TRBV29-1, the J call TRBJ2-1; D is perhaps TRBD2 (7 bases). This CDR3 has 15 amino acids. V lost 8 bases to trimming and J lost 0 bases, with 17 bases between them. From germline, CDR1 is SQVTM and CDR2 ANQGSEA. The CDR3 sequence: CSTPRGAHSYNEQFF. For the CDR3, the DNA is TGCAGCACTCCCCGGGGGGCTCACTCCTACAATGAGCAGTTCTTC.

This chain links TRBV10-3 with TRBJ2-5; 7 nucleotides match TRBD1. CDR1 and CDR2 (germline): ENHRY, SYGVKD. The CDR3 extends over 13 amino acids. With V trimmed by 10 bases and J by 5 bases, 10 bases remained unmatched. As DNA, the CDR3 is TGTGCCAGCCGCCTAGGGGGCGCGGAGACCCAGTACTTC. This encodes CASRLGGAETQYF.

The V call is TRBV14, the J call TRBJ2-2, with 15 bases matching TRBD2. CDR1 SGHDN and CDR2 FVKESK come from the germline V gene. J lost 5 bases, V lost 9 bases, and 4 bases had no gene match. CDR3 length equals 15 residues. This CDR3 is CASSGTSGRTGELFF. The CDR3 DNA reads as TGTGCCAGTTCCGGGACTAGCGGGAGGACCGGGGAGCTGTTTTTT.

The rearrangement joins TRBV28 to TRBJ1-2; 7 bases are a match to TRBD1. Germline trimming cut 8 bases from V and 4 bases from J; bases unmatched to any gene: 7. This CDR3 has 13 residues. CDR1 MDHEN and CDR2 SYDVKM come from the germline V gene. CDR3 region: CASARGQLYGYTF. CDR3 nucleotide sequence: TGTGCCAGCGCCCGGGGACAGCTCTATGGCTACACCTTC.

A note on this clone: Other DNA sequences within the sample encode an identical CDR3. The V call is TRBV6-1, the J call TRBJ2-7, with TRBD1 matching 7 bases. The CDR3 runs 13 residues. Germline values: CDR1 MNHNS, CDR2 SASEGT. The trim removed 5 bases at V and 5 bases at J, leaving 6 bases unmatched. In DNA form, the CDR3 reads TGTGCCAGCAGTAGACAGGGTTTCCACGAGCAGTACTTC. This encodes CASSRQGFHEQYF.